The 19 T cell receptor beta chains below come from one sample, sequenced in a study of blood T cell repertoires in COVID-19. This table comes from immunoSEQ multiplex PCR, and its TCRdb copy is limited to in-frame clones, with some not included. The table lists about 120,000 clones, around 90% of them singletons. Material for sequencing was peripheral blood. Receptors were obtained from a woman aged 55-75 years with COVID-19, enrolled during active disease.

The J gene is TRBJ1-1, the V gene TRBV7-2; a weak D match, TRBD1 (5 bases). CDR3 length: 14 amino acids. The V gene lost 4 bases and the J gene lost 2 bases, with 11 bases spanning the gap. Germline CDR1 is SGHTA and CDR2 is FQGNSA. In nucleotides, the CDR3 is TGTGCCAGCAGCTGGCGGGGCTTAAACACTGAAGCTTTCTTT. This gives the protein CASSWRGLNTEAFF.

The chain combines TRBV13 with TRBJ2-7; D gene ambiguous. V gave up 5 bases and J gave up 3 bases, with 11 bases separating them. The CDR3 covers 13 residues. CDR1 PRHDT and CDR2 FYEKMQ come from the germline V gene (reference sequence). Here the CDR3 reads CASSRTNFYEQYF. As DNA, the CDR3 is TGTGCCAGCAGCCGAACCAACTTCTACGAGCAGTACTTC.

The chain has TRBV6-1 and TRBJ1-2; D is unclear. Per germline, CDR1 MNHNS and CDR2 SASEGT. The V end lost 6 bases, the J end lost 5 bases, and 16 bases lay between the germline ends. The CDR3 contains 14 residues. CDR3: CASSLGVAAYGYTF. The CDR3 nucleotides read TGTGCCAGCAGCCTTGGAGTTGCAGCTTATGGCTACACCTTC.

This chain uses TRBV6-2 or TRBV6-3 with TRBJ1-5; TRBD1 is a possible D gene (5 bases). CDR1 is MNHEY, CDR2 SVGEGT, per germline. V dropped 5 bases and J dropped 0 bases, with 17 bases sitting between them. The CDR3 has 17 residues. The CDR3 loop is CASSRGIHWSSNQPQHF. Written as DNA, the CDR3 is TGTGCCAGCAGTCGGGGGATTCATTGGTCTAGCAATCAGCCCCAGCATTTT.

This chain connects TRBV7-3 to TRBJ2-3; 14 bases agree with TRBD2. After removal of 5 bases from V and 1 base from J, the junction contained 2 bases not matched to a gene. The CDR3 loop spans 16 amino acids. The germline V gene encodes CDR1 SGHTA and CDR2 FQGTGA. Here the CDR3 reads CASSPGLAGGTDTQYF. CDR3 DNA sequence: TGTGCCAGCAGCCCGGGACTAGCGGGGGGCACAGATACGCAGTATTTT.

The chain links TRBV5-4 to TRBJ2-1, with D hard to call. From germline, CDR1 is SGHNT and CDR2 YYREEE (reference sequence). V gave up 1 base and J gave up 2 bases, with 7 bases separating them. The CDR3 totals 14 residues. The CDR3 DNA follows: TGTGCCAGCAGCTTGCTTGAGGCCTACAATGAGCAGTTCTTC. Residues: CASSLLEAYNEQFF.

This chain joins TRBV7-9 and TRBJ1-2; the D gene is possibly TRBD1 (6 bases). Germline CDR1 reads SEHNR; CDR2 reads FQNEAQ (reference sequence). V was cut by 3 bases and J by 2 bases, with 10 bases left in between. The length of the CDR3 is 14 residues. CDR3 nucleotide sequence: TGTGCCAGCAGCTTGGGACAATCCAACTATGGCTACACCTTC. This sequence encodes CASSLGQSNYGYTF.

V gene TRBV3-1 (or the pseudogene TRBV3-2) combines with J gene TRBJ1-3, with no clear D. Trimming stripped 2 bases from V and 1 base from J, with 3 bases between. The CDR3 sequence is 13 residues long. The V gene's germline CDR1 is LGHDT and CDR2 YNNKEL (reference sequence). The CDR3 sequence is CASSQLSGNTIYF. The CDR3 DNA reads TGTGCCAGCAGCCAACTGTCTGGAAACACCATATATTTT.

The chain carries TRBV5-1 and TRBJ2-3, with 14 bases fitting TRBD2. CDR1 is SGHRS, CDR2 YFSETQ, per germline. V shed 3 bases and J 5 bases; nucleotides not matched to a gene: 8. The CDR3 spans 17 residues. DNA of the CDR3: TGCGCCAGCAGCTCCGGAGGACTAGCGGGGGGAATAGATACGCAGTATTTT. Translating it yields CASSSGGLAGGIDTQYF.

This chain uses TRBV11-2 with TRBJ2-2, with 8 bases identical to TRBD1. Germline V gene sequence: CDR1 SGHAT, CDR2 FQNNGV. This CDR3 has 14 residues. V shed 6 bases and J 5 bases; nucleotides not matched to a gene: 5. The CDR3 region has the DNA TGTGCCAGCAGGCGGACAGGGCGGACCGGGGAGCTGTTTTTT. It is translated as CASRRTGRTGELFF.

The chain employs TRBV19 and TRBJ2-4; 10 bases line up with TRBD1. Trimming removed 4 bases from V and 8 bases from J; junction bases left unmatched: 2. The germline V gene encodes CDR1 LNHDA and CDR2 SQIVND (reference sequence). This CDR3 has 13 residues. In DNA, the CDR3 is TGTGCCAGTAGTAAAGACAGGGGGCACATTCAGTACTTC. Protein: CASSKDRGHIQYF.

The V and J genes are TRBV19 and TRBJ2-5, with 8 nucleotides matching TRBD1. J lost 10 bases, V lost 5 bases, and 15 bases had no gene match. CDR1 LNHDA and CDR2 SQIVND come from the germline V gene (reference sequence). CDR3 size: 15 residues. CDR3 nucleotide sequence: TGTGCCAGTAGTCCGCAACAGGGGGTGGTGGAGGGCCAGTACTTC. It codes for CASSPQQGVVEGQYF.

The chain carries TRBV29-1 and TRBJ2-7; maybe TRBD2 (5 bases). V was clipped by 5 bases and J by 4 bases, with 12 bases between them. The germline gives CDR1 SQVTM, CDR2 ANQGSEA. There are 12 residues in the CDR3. CDR3 in amino acids: CSVLGPGYEQYF. The CDR3 nucleotides read TGCAGCGTTTTGGGCCCGGGGTACGAGCAGTACTTC.

The rearrangement links TRBV11-2 to TRBJ1-2, with D possibly being TRBD1 (5 bases). The germline V gene encodes CDR1 SGHAT and CDR2 FQNNGV. The CDR3 loop spans 15 amino acids. V was trimmed by 1 base and J by 3 bases, leaving 12 bases between them. The CDR3 DNA follows: TGTGCCAGCAGCTTAGCGCAGGGAGGTTACTATGGCTACACCTTC. It is translated as CASSLAQGGYYGYTF.

The chain has TRBV5-1 and TRBJ1-1; D not resolved. Trimming removed 6 bases at V and 1 base at J, with 22 bases between. Germline V CDR1 and CDR2: SGHRS, YFSETQ. The CDR3 contains 17 residues. This CDR3 is CASTFTFRSGGNTEAFF. CDR3 sequence (DNA): TGCGCCAGCACCTTTACCTTCAGATCCGGCGGGAACACTGAAGCTTTCTTT. Using reference TRBV5-1 and TRBJ1-1 for the parts outside the CDR3, the full variable domain is KAGVTQTPRYLIKTRGQQVTLSCSPISGHRSVSWYQQTPGQGLQFLFEYFSETQRNKGNFPGRFSGRQFSNSRSEMNVSTLELGDSALYLCASTFTFRSGGNTEAFFGQGTRLTVV.

A note on this clone: One end of the junction fails to match germline, which may point to a read error. V is TRBV7-2 and J is TRBJ2-5, with D tentatively TRBD2 (5 bases). CDR1 is SGHTA, CDR2 FQGNSA, per germline. The CDR3 sequence is 15 residues long. CDR3 in amino acids: CASSLALGNQETQYF. CDR3 in DNA: TGTGCCAGCAGCCTAGCCCTCGGGAACCAAGAGACCCAGTACTTC.

This rearrangement joins TRBV5-1 to TRBJ2-3, with TRBD2 matching 9 bases. Germline values: CDR1 SGHRS, CDR2 YFSETQ. The trim removed 0 bases at V and 5 bases at J, leaving 4 bases unmatched. CDR3 length equals 15 residues. The CDR3 region is CASSLEVAGVDTQYF. The CDR3 DNA reads TGCGCCAGCAGCTTGGAGGTAGCGGGGGTAGATACGCAGTATTTT.

This clone was seen once. The rearrangement links TRBV5-5 to TRBJ2-7; TRBD1 matches at 10 bases. J gave up 8 bases and V 0 bases, and 5 bases lay outside the gene matches. The CDR3 loop spans 14 amino acids. From germline, CDR1 is SGHKS and CDR2 YYEKEE (reference sequence). The CDR3 DNA sequence: TGTGCCAGCAGCTTGGCAGGGACAGGGGAAAAGCAGTACTTC. This sequence encodes CASSLAGTGEKQYF.

The J gene is TRBJ2-3, the V gene TRBV11-3; D is unclear. CDR1 and CDR2 from the germline V gene are SGHNT and YENEEA. Deletions cut 1 base from V and 0 bases from J, with 8 bases between. The CDR3 runs 15 residues. The DNA of the CDR3 is TGTGCCAGCAGCTTAGGGCTACTAAGCACAGATACGCAGTATTTT. As protein: CASSLGLLSTDTQYF.